The rows below give T cell receptor beta chains drawn from one sample of a study of shared clonotypes between healthy human individuals. This table comes from immunoSEQ multiplex PCR, and its TCRdb copy is limited to in-frame clones, with some not included. The table includes about 480,000 clones, 79% detected once. The sequenced sample consisted of PBMCs. The receptors come from a woman aged 35 to 49 in good health. Some clones in this sample may be carry-over from other donors' samples. Both conserved end residues are part of each CDR3. A D gene is named only where the DNA matches it firmly. Size is stated for part of the rows, as once, few or many counts, or as a class when the clone is expanded.

J gene	clone size	V gene	D gene	CDR3 protein	CDR3 DNA
TRBJ1-5	NA	TRBV28	NA	CASGGAGLDIQPQHF	TGTGCCAGCGGGGGAGCGGGGTTGGATATTCAGCCCCAGCATTTT
TRBJ2-7	NA	TRBV27	NA	CASSLGPRTYEQYF	TGTGCCAGCAGTTTAGGGCCAAGGACCTACGAGCAGTACTTC
TRBJ2-5	once	TRBV27	NA	CASRDRVRKTQYF	TGTGCCAGCAGGGACCGCGTGAGGAAGACCCAGTACTTC
TRBJ2-1	NA	TRBV4-3	TRBD1	CASSQRLRDRAYNEQFF	TGCGCCAGCAGCCAACGACTCCGGGACAGGGCCTACAATGAGCAGTTCTTC
TRBJ1-1	few	TRBV7-9	NA	CASSFPSNTEAFF	TGTGCCAGCAGCTTTCCGTCGAACACTGAAGCTTTCTTT
TRBJ2-7	NA	TRBV4-2	NA	CASSPTRWTEQYF	TGTGCCAGCAGCCCGACCCGTTGGACCGAGCAGTACTTC
TRBJ1-2	NA	TRBV18	NA	CASSPRVGDYGYTF	TGTGCCAGCTCACCACGCGTAGGGGACTATGGCTACACCTTC
TRBJ2-7	few	TRBV5-4	TRBD1	CASSLDPRQGRVGEQYF	TGTGCCAGCAGCTTGGACCCCCGACAGGGGAGAGTGGGCGAGCAGTACTTC
TRBJ2-2	NA	TRBV6-5	TRBD1	CASGDSDTGELFF	TGTGCCAGCGGGGACAGTGATACCGGGGAGCTGTTTTTT
TRBJ2-1	NA	TRBV4-1	TRBD2	CASSHGLAGVDNEQFF	TGCGCCAGCAGCCATGGACTAGCGGGAGTAGACAATGAGCAGTTCTTC
TRBJ2-1	NA	TRBV5-1	NA	CASSLSLSREQFF	TGCGCCAGCAGCTTATCTTTATCTCGAGAGCAGTTCTTC
TRBJ1-1	NA	TRBV11-2	NA	CASSSLIGGNTEAFF	TGTGCCAGCAGCTCCCTAATAGGGGGGAACACTGAAGCTTTCTTT
TRBJ2-3	NA	TRBV7-7	NA	CASSPDILTDTQYF	TGTGCCAGCAGCCCGGACATCCTCACAGATACGCAGTATTTT
TRBJ2-1	NA	TRBV19	NA	CASSIGSYNEQFF	TGTGCCAGTAGTATTGGCTCGTACAATGAGCAGTTCTTC
TRBJ2-6	NA	TRBV7-2	NA	CASSSDRTGANVLTF	TGTGCCAGCAGCTCCGACAGAACTGGGGCCAACGTCCTGACTTTC
TRBJ2-3	NA	TRBV5-6	NA	CASRRQGTDTQYF	TGTGCCAGCAGGCGACAGGGCACAGATACGCAGTATTTT
TRBJ1-3	NA	TRBV30	TRBD1	CAWSHGTAGNTIYF	TGTGCCTGGAGCCACGGGACAGCAGGAAACACCATATATTTT
TRBJ2-3	NA	TRBV10-3	NA	CAIREGGSPQYF	TGTGCCATCCGAGAGGGTGGGTCTCCGCAGTATTTT
TRBJ2-5	NA	TRBV7-2	TRBD1	CASSLDREGTQYF	TGTGCCAGCAGCCTGGACAGGGAAGGGACCCAGTACTTC
TRBJ1-1	NA	TRBV7-2	NA	CASSRNLNTEAFF	TGTGCCAGCAGCCGAAATTTGAACACTGAAGCTTTCTTT
TRBJ2-1	NA	TRBV7-6	TRBD2	CASSQGLAGGDEQFF	TGTGCCAGCAGCCAGGGACTAGCGGGAGGGGATGAGCAGTTCTTC
TRBJ2-3	NA	TRBV5-1	NA	CASSLDTSTDTQYF	TGCGCTAGCAGCTTGGATACTAGCACAGATACGCAGTATTTT
TRBJ2-3	NA	TRBV2	NA	CASRKPGVTDTQYF	TGTGCCAGCAGGAAACCGGGAGTCACAGATACGCAGTATTTT
TRBJ2-2	NA	TRBV18	NA	CASSPTQEHTGELFF	TGTGCCAGCTCACCAACCCAGGAGCACACCGGGGAGCTGTTTTTT
TRBJ2-3	NA	TRBV7-2	TRBD1	CASSDRGTDTQYF	TGTGCCAGCAGCGACAGGGGCACAGATACGCAGTATTTT
TRBJ2-2	many	TRBV4-3	NA	CASSQGWLGNTGELFF	TGCGCCAGCAGCCAAGGGTGGTTAGGAAACACCGGGGAGCTGTTTTTT
TRBJ2-7	once	TRBV5-4	NA	CASSPGGVTAGYEQYF	TGTGCCAGCAGCCCCGGTGGAGTAACCGCGGGTTACGAGCAGTACTTC
TRBJ1-2	few	TRBV28	NA	CASSRGRYGYTF	TGTGCCAGCAGCCGAGGGAGGTATGGCTACACCTTC
TRBJ2-3	NA	TRBV30	TRBD1	CAWSAGTGSTDTQYF	TGTGCCTGGAGTGCCGGGACAGGGAGCACAGATACGCAGTATTTT
TRBJ1-2	NA	TRBV25-1	NA	CASSESWHPYRHTF	TGTGCCAGCAGTGAATCGTGGCATCCGTACCGCCACACCTTC
TRBJ1-2	NA	TRBV25-1	NA	CASSGGAGPRYGYTF	TGTGCCAGCAGTGGGGGGGCAGGGCCACGGTATGGCTACACCTTC
TRBJ1-1	NA	TRBV19	NA	CASTSPRGNTEAFF	TGTGCCAGTACCTCCCCTCGAGGGAACACTGAAGCTTTCTTT
TRBJ2-7	once	TRBV18	TRBD2	CASSPGLAGNYEQYF	TGTGCCAGCTCACCAGGACTAGCGGGGAACTACGAGCAGTACTTC
TRBJ2-3	few	TRBV1	NA	CTSSQDLGTSGTDTQYF	TGCACCAGCAGCCAAGATCTTGGCACTAGCGGTACAGATACGCAGTATTTT
TRBJ2-7	NA	TRBV9	TRBD1	CASSVGQDVYEQYF	TGTGCCAGCAGCGTCGGACAGGATGTTTACGAGCAGTACTTC
TRBJ2-6	NA	TRBV7-6	NA	CASSPVSGANVLTF	TGTGCCAGCAGCCCGGTCTCTGGGGCCAACGTCCTGACTTTC
TRBJ1-2	NA	TRBV4-2	TRBD1	CASSQDGTGGFGYTF	TGTGCCAGCAGCCAAGATGGGACAGGGGGTTTTGGCTACACCTTC
TRBJ2-3	NA	TRBV5-1	TRBD2	CASSIGLAASTDTQYF	TGCGCCAGCAGTATCGGACTAGCAGCTAGCACAGATACGCAGTATTTT
TRBJ2-3	NA	TRBV30	TRBD1	CAYDRGTDTQYF	TGTGCCTATGACAGGGGGACAGATACGCAGTATTTT
TRBJ1-2	NA	TRBV5-1	TRBD1	CASSLAPGTGLNYGYTF	TGCGCCAGCAGCTTGGCCCCGGGGACAGGACTCAACTATGGCTACACCTTC
TRBJ2-2	NA	TRBV28	TRBD2	CASGQREGIGELFF	TGTGCCAGCGGACAGCGGGAGGGCATCGGGGAGCTGTTTTTT
TRBJ2-1	NA	TRBV7-9	NA	CASSLGSLGIRNEQFF	TGTGCCAGCAGCTTAGGAAGTCTAGGTATTAGAAATGAGCAGTTCTTC
TRBJ1-1	NA	TRBV6-5	NA	CASRWTGGNTEAFF	TGTGCCAGCAGGTGGACTGGGGGGAACACTGAAGCTTTCTTT
TRBJ2-1	NA	TRBV5-3	TRBD1	CARSLGTGPTSSYNEQFF	TGTGCCAGAAGCTTGGGGACAGGTCCCACGAGCTCCTACAATGAGCAGTTCTTC
TRBJ2-7	NA	TRBV28	NA	CASSFYRSSYEQYF	TGTGCCAGCAGTTTTTACAGGAGCTCCTACGAGCAGTACTTC
TRBJ1-4	NA	TRBV7-9	TRBD1	CASSSGQGAGKLFF	TGTGCCAGCAGCTCAGGACAGGGGGCGGGAAAACTGTTTTTT
TRBJ1-5	few	TRBV21-1	NA	CASSKDPPMGQPQHF	TGTGCCAGCAGCAAAGATCCCCCGATGGGTCAGCCCCAGCATTTT
TRBJ1-5	NA	TRBV19	NA	CASSNPGDWGNQPQHF	TGTGCCAGTAGCAATCCGGGGGATTGGGGCAATCAGCCCCAGCATTTT
TRBJ1-1	NA	TRBV5-1	NA	CASSLEPLNTEAFF	TGCGCCAGCAGCTTGGAACCGCTGAACACTGAAGCTTTCTTT
TRBJ1-5	many	TRBV19	TRBD1	CASSSPPGQGTDQPQHF	TGTGCCAGTAGTAGTCCTCCGGGACAGGGGACGGATCAGCCCCAGCATTTT
TRBJ2-7	NA	TRBV6-1	NA	CASSEGGVAANF	TGTGCCAGCAGTGAAGGTGGAGTAGCGGCAAACTTC
TRBJ2-1	NA	TRBV5-1	TRBD1	CASSGGGQGYNEQFF	TGCGCCAGCAGCGGAGGCGGACAGGGGTACAATGAGCAGTTCTTC
TRBJ2-1	NA	TRBV19	NA	CASGTFTINEQFF	TGTGCCAGTGGGACTTTCACCATTAATGAGCAGTTCTTC
TRBJ2-7	NA	TRBV28	NA	CASSLIDRSVDEQYF	TGTGCCAGCAGTTTAATCGACAGGTCCGTCGACGAGCAGTACTTC
TRBJ2-1	NA	TRBV5-1	NA	CASSLPSSSYNEQFF	TGCGCCAGCAGCTTGCCCTCTAGCTCCTACAATGAGCAGTTCTTC